The rows below give T cell receptor beta chains drawn from one sample of a study of response to subunit inactivated influenza vaccine. TCRdb processed the RT-PCR reads anew with MiXCR; each CDR3 protein has one entry. The sample records hundreds of thousands of distinct CDR3 sequences, approximately 11% being singletons. The sample also formed part of further work on T cells expressing NK-cell markers.

Sequenced here: PBMCs from blood, sampled on the day of vaccination. These receptors all stem from a man aged 45-60 years who received an inactivated influenza vaccine. Both conserved end residues are part of each CDR3. A D gene is named only where the DNA matches it firmly. Clone sizes are given selectively: once, few, many, or a class where the clone is expanded.

CDR3 protein	CDR3 DNA	clone size	D gene	V gene	J gene
CASSQGDRETQYF	TGTGCCAGCAGCCAAGGGGACAGAGAGACCCAGTACTTC	few	TRBD1	TRBV4-2	TRBJ2-5
CASSQDSVGTQYF	TGTGCCAGCAGCCAAGACTCAGTCGGTACGCAGTATTTT	few	-	TRBV3-1	TRBJ2-3
CASSLTSGGAHNEQFF	TGCGCCAGCAGCTTAACTAGCGGGGGGGCCCACAATGAGCAGTTCTTC	few	TRBD2	TRBV5-1	TRBJ2-1
CSVTDRGNTEAFF	TGCAGCGTGACGGACCGGGGGAACACTGAAGCTTTCTTT	-	-	TRBV29-1	TRBJ1-1
CASSLVGPNQPQHF	TGTGCCAGCAGCTTAGTCGGACCAAATCAGCCCCAGCATTTT	many	-	TRBV7-9	TRBJ1-5
CASSLSFATNEKLFF	TGTGCCAGCAGTCTCAGTTTCGCAACTAATGAAAAACTGTTTTTT	few	-	TRBV6-1	TRBJ1-4
CASSNLLSEQYF	TGTGCCAGCAGTAACCTATTAAGCGAGCAGTACTTC	-	-	TRBV12-3/TRBV12-4	TRBJ2-7
CSVSGRFGEYETGGLLF	TGCAGCGTTAGCGGGCGGTTCGGGGAATACGAGACAGGGGGCTTACTCTTC	-	TRBD1	TRBV29-1	TRBJ2-1
CASKLNTDTQYF	TGTGCCAGCAAACTGAACACAGATACGCAGTATTTT	many	-	TRBV12-3/TRBV12-4	TRBJ2-3
CASSPNRGQYNEQFF	TGTGCCAGCAGCCCAAACAGGGGGCAGTACAATGAGCAGTTCTTC	many	TRBD1	TRBV5-5	TRBJ2-1